These 22 T cell receptor beta chains came from one sample sequenced in a study of vaccination effects on CD4 cells after COVID-19 (dated by TCRdb to 2021 to 2024). In the ViraFEST assay, PBMC were stimulated with viral peptide pools, and antigen-specific CD4+ T cell clonotypes were then identified by expansion using TCR sequencing. After less than 13 days of culture, CD4+ T cells were isolated with the EasySep CD4+ T cell isolation kit. Each participant got two doses of an mRNA SARS-CoV-2 vaccine, either BNT162b2 or mRNA-1273. No antigen is known for these receptors. The library came from the immunoSEQ multiplex PCR assay. The table was pulled from immuneACCESS by TCRdb, which kept in-frame rearrangements only. Such tables lose some clones; where checked, under half of the loss comes from unresolved V genes, and the rest has no known cause. This sample comprises fewer than 25,000 clones, around 77% of them detected only once. The ten largest clones capture about 24% of the sample.

This specimen consisted of CD4+ T cells from PBMCs cultured with HCoV-NL63 spike peptides, obtained after COVID-19 vaccination. Taken with the paper, the label for cell subset or site translates to: HCoV-NL63 spike overlapping peptide pool stimulation. These TCRs come from a human donor who received a COVID-19 vaccine.

The V call is TRBV11-2, the J call TRBJ1-1; the D is unclear. This CDR3 is built from 13 residues. With 3 bases removed from V and 9 bases from J, the gap between germline ends came to 14 bases. Germline-derived CDR1 and CDR2 are SGHAT and FQNNGV. Written as DNA, the CDR3 is TGTGCCAGCAGCTTGGGGTCCGGGAGCCAAGCTTTCTTT. Its translation: CASSLGSGSQAFF.

The rearrangement links TRBV27 to TRBJ1-5; 9 bases are shared with TRBD1. V was pared by 3 bases and J by 6 bases, with 6 bases of the junction left unmatched. Germline V gene data show CDR1 as MNHEY and CDR2 as SMNVEV (reference sequence). This CDR3 region has 15 residues. The CDR3 here is CASSLTGGSPQPQHF. The DNA of the CDR3 is TGTGCCAGCAGTTTGACAGGGGGGAGCCCTCAGCCCCAGCATTTT.

Only a few counts were recorded for this clone. This sequence joins TRBV30 and TRBJ1-5; 9 bases match TRBD1. Per germline, CDR1 GTSNPN and CDR2 SVGIG (reference sequence). V trimming: 5 bases; J trimming: 2 bases; junction bases outside the gene matches: 4. The CDR3 totals 14 residues. Written as DNA, the CDR3 is TGTGCCTGGTCACAGGGGGCAGGCAATCAGCCCCAGCATTTT. This sequence encodes CAWSQGAGNQPQHF.

In DNA form, the CDR3 reads TGCGCCAGCAGAGAGGGGGCTGAATACACCGGGGAGCTGTTTTTT. As protein: CASREGAEYTGELFF. The V call is TRBV5-1, the J call TRBJ2-2, with TRBD1 matching 7 bases. J was trimmed by 3 bases and V by 5 bases; bases with no gene match: 7. Germline CDR1 SGHRS, CDR2 YFSETQ. There are 15 residues in the CDR3.

The chain recombines TRBV5-1 with TRBJ1-2; D not certain. V lost 5 bases and J lost 0, with 14 bases in between. The CDR3 length is 15 residues. Germline V gene sequence: CDR1 SGHRS, CDR2 YFSETQ. CDR3 in DNA: TGCGCCAGCAGAAACCCGGGTCGAGCTAACTATGGCTACACCTTC. Its translation: CASRNPGRANYGYTF.

J is TRBJ2-5 and V is TRBV7-6, with D unresolved. The germline CDR1 and CDR2 sequences are SGHVS and FNYEAQ. This CDR3 region has 13 residues. V lost 1 base and J 4 bases, leaving 7 bases between the germline ends. Here the CDR3 reads CASSLDPPETQYF. CDR3 coding DNA: TGTGCCAGCAGCTTAGATCCCCCAGAGACCCAGTACTTC.

The rearrangement joins TRBV6-5 to TRBJ1-5, with D possibly TRBD1 on 6 matching bases. This CDR3 is built from 14 residues. V gave up 8 bases and J gave up 2 bases, with 13 bases separating them. CDR1 is MNHEY and CDR2 is SVGAGI in the germline V gene. The CDR3 coding sequence is TGTGCCAGCCTCCCTCCAGGGGGCAATCAGCCCCAGCATTTT. Encoded protein: CASLPPGGNQPQHF.

The chain employs TRBV7-2 and TRBJ2-4; D is unclear. The CDR3 has 13 amino acids. Germline V gene sequence: CDR1 SGHTA, CDR2 FQGNSA. The V and J ends lost 1 base and 8 bases respectively, with 9 bases between them. The CDR3 sequence: CASSLGPKDIQYF. Here the CDR3 DNA reads TGTGCCAGCAGCTTAGGACCCAAGGACATTCAGTACTTC.

The V gene is TRBV9, the J gene TRBJ2-2; 12 positions agree with TRBD1. This CDR3 is 18 amino acids long. Trimming took 0 bases from V and 7 from J; bases not matched to a gene: 10. The germline V gene has CDR1 SGDLS and CDR2 YYNGEE. The CDR3 DNA reads as TGTGCCAGCAGCGTAGCCCCGGGACAGGGGGCCTGGGGCGGGGAGCTGTTTTTT. Its protein is CASSVAPGQGAWGGELFF.

The chain links TRBV20-1 to TRBJ1-2, with 9 positions matching TRBD1. The CDR3 extends over 11 amino acids. CDR1 is DFQATT and CDR2 is SNEGSKA in the germline V gene (reference sequence). CDR3 coding DNA: TGCAGCGGACAGGGGTCCTATGGCTACACCTTC. This gives the protein CSGQGSYGYTF.

This rearrangement joins TRBV10-3 to TRBJ2-7, with 9 positions matching TRBD2. The CDR3 length is 16 residues. V gave up 6 bases and J gave up 1 base; unmatched junction bases: 10. Germline V lookup: CDR1 ENHRY, CDR2 SYGVKD. In nucleotides, the CDR3 is TGTGCCATCAGCCTCCGGGTAGCGGGGGATTCCTACGAGCAGTACTTC. This gives the protein CAISLRVAGDSYEQYF.

This chain's CDR3 is CASSTAGSSGNTIYF. The CDR3 DNA reads as TGTGCCAGTAGTACAGCCGGGAGCTCTGGAAACACCATATATTTT. The V and J genes are TRBV19 and TRBJ1-3; no clear D gene. Germline V CDR1 and CDR2: LNHDA, SQIVND (reference sequence). The V end was cut by 4 bases, the J end by 0 bases, with 10 bases between. The CDR3 is 15 amino acids. Combining the CDR3 with reference TRBV19 and TRBJ1-3 gives the whole variable domain DGGITQSPKYLFRKEGQNVTLSCEQNLNHDAMYWYRQDPGQGLRLIYYSQIVNDFQKGDIAEGYSVSREKKESFPLTVTSAQKNPTAFYLCASSTAGSSGNTIYFGEGSWLTVV.

The chain has TRBV2 and TRBJ1-2, with unresolved D. Trimming removed 3 bases from V and 4 bases from J, with 15 bases in between. Germline loops: CDR1 SNHLY, CDR2 FYNNEI. The CDR3 has 15 amino acids. CDR3 sequence (DNA): TGTGCCAGCAGTGAGCGGGAGATACCCACCTATGGCTACACCTTC. Translated: CASSEREIPTYGYTF.

V gene TRBV7-9 combines with J gene TRBJ1-3, with a tentative D call TRBD1 (6 bases). This CDR3 is built from 17 residues. Trimming took 2 bases from V and 5 from J, leaving 19 bases between them. CDR1 SEHNR and CDR2 FQNEAQ come from the germline V gene (reference sequence). The CDR3 DNA is TGTGCCAGCAGCTTAAGTCGCATCAGAGGGGGACGAAACACCATATATTTT. This sequence encodes CASSLSRIRGGRNTIYF.

The chain combines TRBV12-3 or TRBV12-4 with TRBJ1-5; D is possibly TRBD1 (5 bases). Deletions cut 5 bases from V and 5 bases from J, with 7 bases between. The CDR3 consists of 12 residues. The CDR3, as DNA: TGTGCCAGCAGTGCACAGGATCAGCCCCAGCATTTT. Protein product: CASSAQDQPQHF.

V usage is TRBV7-9 and J usage is TRBJ1-2, with a possible D match to TRBD1 (6 bases). Germline CDR1 reads SEHNR; CDR2 reads FQNEAQ (reference sequence). The CDR3 has 16 amino acids. The ends were cut back, 4 bases at V and 10 bases at J, with 25 bases in the middle. CDR3 amino acids: CASSSPGAQVGVAYTF. The DNA for the CDR3 is TGTGCCAGCAGCTCACCGGGGGCCCAGGTCGGAGTGGCCTACACCTTC.

This clone was found once. The CDR3: CASNNHRGSYEQYF. The CDR3 nucleotides read TGTGCCAGCAACAATCACAGGGGTTCCTACGAGCAGTACTTC. The chain joins TRBV7-9 to TRBJ2-7; TRBD1 matches at 7 bases. The trim removed 7 bases at V and 1 base at J, leaving 7 bases unmatched. The CDR3 has 14 amino acids. Looked up from germline, CDR1 is SEHNR and CDR2 is FQNEAQ (reference sequence).

The rearrangement links TRBV25-1 to TRBJ1-1; D unresolved. Germline V lookup: CDR1 MGHDK, CDR2 SYGVNS. The CDR3 has 13 amino acids. Trimming took off 0 bases at V and 3 bases at J, with 5 bases between the two ends. This chain's CDR3 is CASSEYKDTEAFF. CDR3 nucleotides: TGTGCCAGCAGTGAATATAAGGACACTGAAGCTTTCTTT.

This clone was detected only a few times. The rearrangement links TRBV25-1 to TRBJ2-7; 9 bases agree with TRBD1. Trimming took 2 bases from V and 3 from J; bases not matched to a gene: 2. Germline-derived CDR1 and CDR2 are MGHDK and SYGVNS. This CDR3 region has 14 residues. As DNA, the CDR3 is TGTGCCAGCAGTGAAGAGACAGGGGGCTACGAGCAGTACTTC. It encodes CASSEETGGYEQYF.

The V gene is TRBV9, the J gene TRBJ1-4; no definite D call. Germline CDR1 and CDR2: SGDLS and YYNGEE. The CDR3 consists of 14 residues. The germline V and J ends were trimmed by 4 bases and 3 bases, with 10 bases remaining between them. The DNA of the CDR3 is TGTGCCAGCAGCTCCCCGGGATCTAATGAAAAACTGTTTTTT. Residues: CASSSPGSNEKLFF. Variable domain in full (rest from reference TRBV9 and TRBJ1-4): DSGVTQTPKHLITATGQRVTLRCSPRSGDLSVYWYQQSLDQGLQFLIQYYNGEERAKGNILERFSAQQFPDLHSELNLSSLELGDSALYFCASSSPGSNEKLFFGSGTQLSVL.

V gene TRBV24-1 combines with J gene TRBJ2-4; maybe TRBD1 (5 bases). CDR1 and CDR2 from the germline V gene are KGHDR and SFDVKD. Deletions cut 9 bases from V and 2 bases from J, with 16 bases between. This CDR3 region has 15 residues. DNA of the CDR3: TGTGCCACCCCCTTGATTAGGGGTCCCAAAAACATTCAGTACTTC. Translating gives CATPLIRGPKNIQYF.

This clone was seen a single time. The gene calls are TRBV7-9 and TRBJ2-1; 8 bases are a match to TRBD1. After removal of 5 bases from V and 5 bases from J, the junction contained 5 bases not matched to a gene. The CDR3 sequence is 14 residues long. CDR1 and CDR2 (germline): SEHNR, FQNEAQ (reference sequence). In DNA form, the CDR3 reads TGTGCCAGCAGCAGACAGGGGCTGGACAATGAGCAGTTCTTC. The encoded protein is CASSRQGLDNEQFF.